This T cell receptor beta chain was captured by sequencing in a study of blood T cells in healthy people across ages. Primed by a sample-barcoded 5' primer and a J-beta primer mix, a second PCR proceeded for 7 to 11 cycles. TCRdb re-called the 5' RACE reads with MiXCR, one entry per CDR3 protein. The data hold hundreds of thousands of distinct CDR3 sequences, with around three fifths observed a single time. Germline assignment: CDR1 MNHEY and CDR2 SMNVEV (reference sequence). The CDR3 has 18 residues. The J gene is TRBJ2-5, the V gene TRBV27; 9 bases are a match to TRBD2. The J call is in doubt because the DNA end fits TRBJ2-7 better. The clonotype originates from a man aged 40-49 years in good health. The sequenced material came from blood. The chain's CDR3 is CASSVTPGASGATYEQYF. The CDR3 DNA reads TGTGCCAGCAGTGTAACCCCAGGGGCTAGCGGGGCTACCTACGAGCAGTACTTC.